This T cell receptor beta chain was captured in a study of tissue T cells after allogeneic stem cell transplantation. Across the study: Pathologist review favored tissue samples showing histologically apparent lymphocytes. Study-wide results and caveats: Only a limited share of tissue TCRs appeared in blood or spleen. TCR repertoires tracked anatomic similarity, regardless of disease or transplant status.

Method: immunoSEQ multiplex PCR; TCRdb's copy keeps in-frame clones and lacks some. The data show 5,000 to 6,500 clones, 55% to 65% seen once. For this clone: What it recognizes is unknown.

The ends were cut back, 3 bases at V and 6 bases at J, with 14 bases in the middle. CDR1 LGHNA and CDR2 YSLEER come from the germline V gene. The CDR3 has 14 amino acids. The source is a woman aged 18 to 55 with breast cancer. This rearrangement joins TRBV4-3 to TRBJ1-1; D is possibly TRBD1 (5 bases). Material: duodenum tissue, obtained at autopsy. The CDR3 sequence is CASSQTAGESEAFF. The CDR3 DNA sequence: TGCGCCAGCAGCCAGACGGCGGGGGAGTCTGAAGCTTTCTTT.